Below, 5 T cell receptor beta chains from the same sample are listed, as sequenced in a study of immune cell composition in non-small cell lung cancer (dated by TCRdb to between 2016 and 2019). The library was built by means of the immunoSEQ multiplex PCR assay. Drawn from immuneACCESS, this table holds only the in-frame rearrangements with V and J called that TCRdb kept. Clones are partly lost; checked studies trace under half to an unresolved V gene and leave the rest unexplained. A total of about 2,000 clones appear in this sample, roughly four fifths of them only once. The top ten hold around a tenth of the sample. The sequencing sample was made of lung tumor tissue. The receptor set was obtained from a human donor with non-small cell lung cancer.

The J gene is TRBJ1-1, the V gene TRBV27, with TRBD1 matching 7 bases. Looked up from germline, CDR1 is MNHEY and CDR2 is SMNVEV (reference sequence). This CDR3 has 12 amino acids. J lost 10 bases, V lost 4 bases, and 6 bases had no gene match. The CDR3 loop is CASSWGRQGAFF. In nucleotides, the CDR3 is TGTGCCAGCAGTTGGGGAAGACAGGGAGCTTTCTTT.

This sequence joins TRBV7-3 and TRBJ2-1, with D tentatively TRBD1 (6 bases). Between the trimmed V and J ends, which lost 0 bases and 10 bases, there was a span of 16 bases. The germline gives CDR1 SGHTA, CDR2 FQGTGA. The CDR3 has 15 residues. The chain's CDR3 is CASSLTSPGTGEQFF. CDR3 nucleotides: TGTGCCAGCAGCTTAACGTCGCCAGGAACAGGGGAGCAGTTCTTC.

V usage is TRBV5-1 and J usage is TRBJ2-4; 8 bases are a match to TRBD1. Trimming removed 1 base from V and 6 bases from J; junction bases left unmatched: 6. The CDR3 runs 15 residues. Per germline, CDR1 SGHRS and CDR2 YFSETQ. CDR3 sequence: CASSLSSGQGNIQYF. The CDR3 DNA is TGCGCCAGCAGCTTGTCTTCTGGACAGGGAAACATTCAGTACTTC.

This rearrangement joins TRBV28 to TRBJ2-5; D is perhaps TRBD1 (6 bases). Germline V gene data show CDR1 as MDHEN and CDR2 as SYDVKM. Trimming removed 7 bases from V and 2 bases from J, with 11 bases in between. CDR3 size: 13 residues. CDR3 region: CASNEGVQETQYF. The CDR3 nucleotides read TGTGCCAGCAATGAGGGGGTACAAGAGACCCAGTACTTC.

V is TRBV28 and J is TRBJ2-4; 15 bases agree with TRBD2. CDR3 length: 15 residues. The germline V gene encodes CDR1 MDHEN and CDR2 SYDVKM. With 6 bases clipped from V and 9 bases from J, the junction kept 6 bases outside the gene matches. The CDR3 here is CASSSGLAGGLIQYF. CDR3 DNA sequence: TGTGCCAGCAGCTCCGGACTAGCGGGAGGGCTCATTCAGTACTTC.